Reported below is one T cell receptor (beta chain). Its specificity is not known. This sample's TCRbeta library carried unique molecular identifier barcodes. In TCRdb, the PCR reads were re-called with MiXCR into one record per CDR3 protein. The table lists approximately 980,000 distinct CDR3 sequences, 25% to 30% of them singletons. The data stem from a study of T-cell reconstitution after alpha-beta-depleted transplantation in children. The study's findings and limits: Two months or so post-transplant, alpha-beta T cells reportedly derived from several hundred expanded graft clones. In some patients, recipient T cells and intrathymic progenitors surviving conditioning explained high day-60 diversity. T-cell counts and diversity at one year post-transplant came mainly from newly produced T cells.

Germline values: CDR1 SGHRS, CDR2 YFSETQ. V shed 0 bases and J shed 3 bases, with 13 bases lying between them. The CDR3 consists of 15 residues. Material: PBMCs, mostly from graft donor cells, obtained 360 days after TCRalphabeta/CD19-depleted stem cell transplant. The TCR originated in a boy in the first two years of life who had a stem cell transplant for SCID, so the T cells may come from the graft donor. This sequence joins TRBV5-1 and TRBJ2-7; perhaps TRBD2 as D (7 bases). CDR3 residues: CASSLAWGGNYEQYF. The CDR3 DNA reads as TGCGCCAGCAGCTTGGCTTGGGGGGGCAACTACGAGCAGTACTTC.